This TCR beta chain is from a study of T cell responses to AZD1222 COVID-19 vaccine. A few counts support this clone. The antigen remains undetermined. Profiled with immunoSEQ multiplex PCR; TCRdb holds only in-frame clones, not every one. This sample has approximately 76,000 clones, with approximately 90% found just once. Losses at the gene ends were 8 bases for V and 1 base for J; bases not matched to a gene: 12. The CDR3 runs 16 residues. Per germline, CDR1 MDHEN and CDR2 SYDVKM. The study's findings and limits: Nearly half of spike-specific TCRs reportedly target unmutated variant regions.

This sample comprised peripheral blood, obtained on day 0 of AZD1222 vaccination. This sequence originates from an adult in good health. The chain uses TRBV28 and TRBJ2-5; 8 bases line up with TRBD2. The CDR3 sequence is CASQGSGGTSQETQYF. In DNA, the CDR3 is TGTGCCAGCCAGGGGTCGGGGGGGACTAGCCAAGAGACCCAGTACTTC.